This T cell receptor (beta chain) was recovered during a study of T cell repertoires in cytomegalovirus infection. The V gene's germline CDR1 is SGHVS and CDR2 FNYEAQ. The CDR3 runs 14 residues. J lost 4 bases, V lost 0 bases, and 3 bases had no gene match. MiXCR, run by TCRdb on the reads, gives a single entry per CDR3 protein. This sample carries some 450,000 distinct CDR3 sequences, about 33% of them seen once, and the ten largest clones take around 13%. Regarding the study as a whole: The study identified carriers of CMV plus the relevant HLA from cumulative public TCR beta family frequency.

As for this clonotype: Its matching antigen is unknown.

Sequencing used PBMCs. The receptor was isolated from a human donor in good health (CMV status not recorded). Some clones in this sample may be carry-over from other donors' samples. The chain is built from TRBV7-6 and TRBJ2-7; 7 nucleotides agree with TRBD1. The CDR3 region is CASSLATGRYEQYF. Written as DNA, the CDR3 is TGTGCCAGCAGCTTAGCGACAGGGAGATACGAGCAGTACTTC.